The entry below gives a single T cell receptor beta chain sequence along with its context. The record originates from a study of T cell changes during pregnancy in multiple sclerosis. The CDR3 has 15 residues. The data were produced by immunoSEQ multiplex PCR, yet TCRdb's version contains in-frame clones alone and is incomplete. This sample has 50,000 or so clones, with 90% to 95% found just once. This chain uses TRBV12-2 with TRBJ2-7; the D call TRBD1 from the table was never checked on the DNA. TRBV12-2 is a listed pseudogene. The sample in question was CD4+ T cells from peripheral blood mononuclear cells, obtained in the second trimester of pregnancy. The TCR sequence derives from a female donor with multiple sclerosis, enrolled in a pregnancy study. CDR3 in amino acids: CASRLIRGRTYEQYF. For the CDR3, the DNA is TGTGCAAGTCGCTTAATCAGGGGAAGGACCTACGAGCAGTACTTC.